The clone carrying this T cell receptor (beta chain) occurred a few times. The CDR3 totals 13 residues. V lost 8 bases, J lost 4 bases, and 12 bases lay in between. Authors' analysis steps: From reference gene primer amplification, estimates of nucleated cell counts were derived. The method was immunoSEQ multiplex PCR; TCRdb's version includes in-frame clones alone and lacks a portion of them. D and trimming come from the DNA, and the V and J calls and clone size come from that table. The sample yields about 210,000 clones, around 84% seen once. This record belongs to a study of blood T cell repertoires in COVID-19. On the study more broadly: Sites in the United States, Italy and Spain provided acute and convalescent COVID-19 samples. The analysed material was cDNA or gDNA that came from T cells, B-cell-depleted T cells, or PBMCs.

This chain joins TRBV12-3 or TRBV12-4 and TRBJ2-4; weak D call: TRBD1 (6 bases). The sample consisted of peripheral blood. This TCR was recovered from a man in his forties or fifties with active or convalescent COVID-19. The CDR3 spells CASGYREKNIQYF. CDR3 in DNA: TGTGCCAGCGGTTACAGGGAAAAAAACATTCAGTACTTC.